The present TCR beta chain was sequenced within a study of blood T cell repertoires in COVID-19. Looking at the study overall: Material from acute and convalescent COVID-19 was sourced from the United States, Italy and Spain. T cells, B-cell-depleted T cells, or PBMCs provided the cDNA or gDNA that served as material.

Cohort placement rested on clinical history that participants reported themselves. As processed by the authors: Amplifying reference gene primers gave estimates of nucleated cell counts. TCRdb keeps only in-frame clones here, not all; method: immunoSEQ multiplex PCR. V and J calls plus clone size are reproduced from that table; the DNA served to infer D and trimming. Among 150,000 to 200,000 clones, 65% to 80% were seen once, and the ten largest hold 17%. Germline CDR1 reads SGHTS; CDR2 reads YDEGEE. The V gene end was trimmed by 1 base and the J gene end by 5 bases; junction bases not matched to a gene: 13. This CDR3 has 17 residues.

The V and J genes are TRBV5-8 and TRBJ2-5; 8 bases line up with TRBD2. The receptor was isolated from a woman aged 45 to 65 with acute COVID-19. Sequencing used PBMCs or T cells enriched from blood (not recorded which). The CDR3 loop is CASSLYVGGGNKETQYF. CDR3 coding DNA: TGTGCCAGCAGCTTGTATGTCGGGGGGGGAAACAAGGAGACCCAGTACTTC.